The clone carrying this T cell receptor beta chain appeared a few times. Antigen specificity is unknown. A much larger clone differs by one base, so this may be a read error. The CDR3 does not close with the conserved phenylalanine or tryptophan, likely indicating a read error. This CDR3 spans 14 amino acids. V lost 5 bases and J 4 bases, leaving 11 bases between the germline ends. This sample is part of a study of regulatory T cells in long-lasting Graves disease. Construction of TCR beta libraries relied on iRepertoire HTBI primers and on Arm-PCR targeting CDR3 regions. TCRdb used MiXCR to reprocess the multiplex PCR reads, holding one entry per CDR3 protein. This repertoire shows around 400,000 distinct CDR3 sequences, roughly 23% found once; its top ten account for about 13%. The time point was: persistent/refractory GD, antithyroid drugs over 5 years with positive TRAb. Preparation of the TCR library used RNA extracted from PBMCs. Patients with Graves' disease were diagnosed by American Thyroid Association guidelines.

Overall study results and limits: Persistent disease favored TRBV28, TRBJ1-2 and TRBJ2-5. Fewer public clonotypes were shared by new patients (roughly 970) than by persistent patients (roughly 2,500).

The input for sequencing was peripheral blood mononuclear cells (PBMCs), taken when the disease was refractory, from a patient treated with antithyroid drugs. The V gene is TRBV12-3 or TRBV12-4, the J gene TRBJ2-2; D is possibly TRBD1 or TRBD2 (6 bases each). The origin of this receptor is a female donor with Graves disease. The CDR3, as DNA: TGTGCCAGCAGTATACAGGGAGGCACCGGGGAGCTGTTTTCT. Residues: CASSIQGGTGELFS.